One sample yielded the 20 T cell receptor beta chains listed below, sequenced in a study of cytomegalovirus exposure and HLA in healthy donors. Profiling relied on immunoSEQ multiplex PCR, and the TCRdb table lists in-frame clones only, not all of them. This table has under 250,000 clones, around 78% appearing once. Sequenced sample: PBMCs. These receptors were obtained from a woman aged 18-35 years in good health and CMV-seronegative.

The rearrangement joins TRBV13 to TRBJ2-7; no clear D. V dropped 3 bases and J dropped 1 base, with 10 bases sitting between them. Germline V gives CDR1 PRHDT, CDR2 FYEKMQ (reference sequence). The CDR3 length is 14 residues. As DNA, the CDR3 is TGTGCCAGCAGCTTTAGAGGCGAGTCCTACGAGCAGTACTTC. It yields the protein CASSFRGESYEQYF.

A few counts support this clone. The V call is TRBV4-1, the J call TRBJ1-4, with D possibly TRBD1 on 5 matching bases. Germline CDR1 MGHRA, CDR2 YSYEKL. V lost 2 bases and J 5 bases, leaving 12 bases between the germline ends. The CDR3 contains 15 residues. The CDR3 nucleotides read TGCGCCAGCAGCCAAATGGGGCATAACAATGAAAAACTGTTTTTT. Its protein is CASSQMGHNNEKLFF.

The chain uses TRBV6-1 and TRBJ1-2; 8 bases fit TRBD1. The germline gives CDR1 MNHNS, CDR2 SASEGT. Unmatched junction bases numbered 8, after V lost 6 bases and J lost 5 bases. This CDR3 has 14 amino acids. CDR3: CASRDGQGDYGYTF. In nucleotides, the CDR3 is TGTGCCAGCAGGGACGGACAGGGAGATTATGGCTACACCTTC.

The CDR3 coding sequence is TGTGCCAGCAGTCTAGGGGATTACGCCACAGATACGCAGTATTTT. Amino acids: CASSLGDYATDTQYF. The chain combines TRBV5-6 with TRBJ2-3; D is possibly TRBD1 (5 bases). Trimming pared 5 bases from V and 2 bases from J, leaving 15 bases between. The CDR3 consists of 15 residues. Germline V gene sequence: CDR1 SGHDT, CDR2 YYEEEE.

V gene TRBV27 combines with J gene TRBJ1-1, with D perhaps TRBD1 (5 bases). The CDR3 has 15 residues. Germline CDR1 MNHEY, CDR2 SMNVEV (reference sequence). The ends were cut back, 3 bases at V and 4 bases at J, with 15 bases in the middle. DNA of the CDR3: TGTGCCAGCAGTTTGGGCCGGGAAAGGGGCACTGAAGCTTTCTTT. Protein product: CASSLGRERGTEAFF.

This clone was recorded once. The chain recombines TRBV11-2 with TRBJ2-5; 8 bases line up with TRBD1. Germline V gene data show CDR1 as SGHAT and CDR2 as FQNNGV. J was trimmed by 2 bases and V by 5 bases; bases with no gene match: 7. This CDR3 spans 15 amino acids. In DNA form, the CDR3 reads TGTGCCAGCAGCGCCAGGGGGCTGATTCAAGAGACCCAGTACTTC. It translates to CASSARGLIQETQYF.

The chain is built from TRBV30 and TRBJ1-1; D perhaps matches TRBD1 (6 bases). Germline V gene lookup returns CDR1 GTSNPN and CDR2 SVGIG (reference sequence). V lost 5 bases, J lost 1 base, and 8 bases lay in between. This CDR3 has 12 amino acids. The DNA for the CDR3 is TGTGCCTGGGCGGACAGGAACACTGAAGCTTTCTTT. Protein sequence: CAWADRNTEAFF.

The chain employs TRBV10-3 and TRBJ2-3, with D hard to call. Trimming shortened V by 4 bases and J by 0 bases, and 8 bases separated the two germline ends. The CDR3 has 14 residues. CDR1 is ENHRY and CDR2 is SYGVKD in the germline V gene. The CDR3 protein is CAISVSISTDTQYF. The DNA of the CDR3 is TGTGCCATCAGTGTGTCTATCAGCACAGATACGCAGTATTTT.

The sample holds one count of this clone. The chain couples TRBV5-4 to TRBJ2-7; D is perhaps TRBD2 (5 bases). Trimming removed 3 bases from V and 0 bases from J, with 10 bases in between. Germline values: CDR1 SGHNT, CDR2 YYREEE (reference sequence). The CDR3 consists of 14 residues. The CDR3 DNA follows: TGTGCCAGCAGCTACTCCGGGATCTCCTACGAGCAGTACTTC. This codes for CASSYSGISYEQYF.

The rearrangement links TRBV11-1 to TRBJ2-1; 7 nucleotides agree with TRBD2. Germline V gives CDR1 SGHAT, CDR2 FQDESV (reference sequence). This CDR3 has 16 residues. V lost 0 bases to trimming and J lost 3 bases; unmatched junction nucleotides: 5. CDR3 sequence (DNA): TGTGCCAGCAGCTTAGCGCCCAGGGAGGGCTACAATGAGCAGTTCTTC. This translates into CASSLAPREGYNEQFF.

This chain joins TRBV5-1 and TRBJ2-7; 8 nucleotides line up with TRBD1. The CDR3 is made up of 15 amino acids. Germline-derived CDR1 and CDR2 are SGHRS and YFSETQ. V shed 4 bases and J 3 bases; nucleotides not matched to a gene: 9. CDR3 amino acids: CASSPRQGQGYEQYF. The CDR3 DNA sequence: TGCGCCAGCAGCCCCCGCCAAGGACAGGGCTACGAGCAGTACTTC.

The rearrangement uses TRBV2 and TRBJ2-7, with 12 bases matching TRBD2. J was trimmed by 5 bases and V by 7 bases; bases with no gene match: 6. Per the germline V gene, CDR1 is SNHLY and CDR2 is FYNNEI. This CDR3 has 14 amino acids. The DNA for the CDR3 is TGTGCCAGCAAGGCTAGCGGGGGGGCCGACGAGCAGTACTTC. This sequence encodes CASKASGGADEQYF. The full variable domain, with the rest looked up from reference TRBV2 and TRBJ2-7, is EPEVTQTPSHQVTQMGQEVILRCVPISNHLYFYWYRQILGQKVEFLVSFYNNEISEKSEIFDDQFSVERPDGSNFTLKIRSTKLEDSAMYFCASKASGGADEQYFGPGTRLTVT.

The CDR3 bases are TGTGCCACCAGCTTTGGACTAGCGGACTACAATGAGCAGTTCTTC. Protein: CATSFGLADYNEQFF. The chain is built from TRBV15 and TRBJ2-1, with 10 bases lining up with TRBD2. J lost 3 bases, V lost 5 bases, and 4 bases had no gene match. CDR1 and CDR2 (germline): LNHNV, YYDKDF (reference sequence). The CDR3 is 15 residues long.

This chain links TRBV7-8 with TRBJ1-1; D is possibly TRBD1 (5 bases). V gave up 6 bases and J gave up 5 bases, with 19 bases separating them. In germline, CDR1 is SGHVS, CDR2 FQNEAQ. CDR3 length equals 15 residues. CDR3 in DNA: TGTGCCAGCAGAATCGCCGGGGGAGTGGGGACTGAAGCTTTCTTT. Its protein product is CASRIAGGVGTEAFF.

This clone was seen just once. The chain links TRBV27 to TRBJ2-7; the D gene is possibly TRBD2 (6 bases). The germline V and J ends were trimmed by 0 bases and 3 bases, with 9 bases remaining between them. CDR3 length equals 14 residues. CDR1 and CDR2 (germline): MNHEY, SMNVEV (reference sequence). CDR3 DNA sequence: TGTGCCAGCAGTTTATCGGCGGGATTCTACGAGCAGTACTTC. Its translation: CASSLSAGFYEQYF.

The rearrangement links TRBV29-1 to TRBJ1-1; D is ambiguous. This CDR3 contains 15 residues. Germline loops: CDR1 SQVTM, CDR2 ANQGSEA. Trimming removed 3 bases from V and 5 bases from J, with 19 bases in between. The CDR3 spells CSVEEVGGVKTEAFF. CDR3 sequence (DNA): TGCAGCGTTGAGGAGGTGGGTGGGGTAAAGACTGAAGCTTTCTTT.

The chain joins TRBV19 to TRBJ1-5; TRBD1 might be the D (5 bases). The V end was cut by 4 bases, the J end by 3 bases, with 7 bases between. From germline, CDR1 is LNHDA and CDR2 SQIVND (reference sequence). This CDR3 contains 13 residues. The CDR3, as DNA: TGTGCCAGTAGTACGGGGCCCAATCAGCCCCAGCATTTT. Amino acid sequence: CASSTGPNQPQHF.

The chain has TRBV10-3 and TRBJ1-1, with TRBD1 matching over 7 bases. Germline V gives CDR1 ENHRY, CDR2 SYGVKD. Trimming removed 4 bases from V and 2 bases from J; junction bases left unmatched: 4. The length of the CDR3 is 14 residues. CDR3 sequence: CAISGGTDNTEAFF. In DNA, the CDR3 is TGTGCCATCAGTGGTGGGACAGACAACACTGAAGCTTTCTTT.

The chain links TRBV7-2 to TRBJ2-7, with D unclear. Germline assignment: CDR1 SGHTA and CDR2 FQGNSA. V was trimmed by 4 bases and J by 6 bases, leaving 16 bases between them. CDR3 size: 14 residues. The CDR3 region is CASSSRSQFSEQYF. In DNA form, the CDR3 reads TGTGCCAGCAGCTCACGATCACAGTTTTCCGAGCAGTACTTC.

This clone was picked up one time. V gene TRBV7-2 combines with J gene TRBJ2-1; D remains unclear. The V end was cut by 0 bases, the J end by 9 bases, with 12 bases between. Germline CDR1 and CDR2: SGHTA and FQGNSA. CDR3 size: 14 residues. CDR3 DNA sequence: TGTGCCAGCAGCTTAGCGCTTAATTCGGGTGAGCAGTTCTTC. This codes for CASSLALNSGEQFF.